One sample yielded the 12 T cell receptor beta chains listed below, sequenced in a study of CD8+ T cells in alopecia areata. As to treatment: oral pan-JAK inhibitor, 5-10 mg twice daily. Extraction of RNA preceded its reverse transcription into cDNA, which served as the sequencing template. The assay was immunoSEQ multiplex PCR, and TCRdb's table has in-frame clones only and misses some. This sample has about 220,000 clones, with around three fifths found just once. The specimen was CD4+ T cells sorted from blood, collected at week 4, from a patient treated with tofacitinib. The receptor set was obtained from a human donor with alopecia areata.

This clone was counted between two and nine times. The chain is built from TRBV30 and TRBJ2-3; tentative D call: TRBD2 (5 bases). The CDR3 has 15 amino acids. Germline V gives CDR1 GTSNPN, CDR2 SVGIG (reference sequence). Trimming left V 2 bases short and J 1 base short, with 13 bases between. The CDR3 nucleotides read TGTGCCTGGAGTCTAGGACGGGGAGGCACAGATACGCAGTATTTT. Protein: CAWSLGRGGTDTQYF.

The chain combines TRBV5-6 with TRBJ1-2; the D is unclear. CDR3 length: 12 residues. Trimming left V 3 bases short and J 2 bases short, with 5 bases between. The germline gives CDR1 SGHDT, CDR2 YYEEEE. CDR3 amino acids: CASSSTNYGYTF. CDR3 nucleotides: TGTGCCAGCAGCTCCACCAACTATGGCTACACCTTC.

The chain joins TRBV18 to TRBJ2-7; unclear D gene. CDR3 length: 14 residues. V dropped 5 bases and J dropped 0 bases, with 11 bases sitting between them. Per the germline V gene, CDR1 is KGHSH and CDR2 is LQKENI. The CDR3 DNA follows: TGTGCCAGCTCAGGGCAGGCCAGCTCCTACGAGCAGTACTTC. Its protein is CASSGQASSYEQYF. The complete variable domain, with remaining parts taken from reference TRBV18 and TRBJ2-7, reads NAGVMQNPRHLVRRRGQEARLRCSPMKGHSHVYWYRQLPEEGLKFMVYLQKENIIDESGMPKERFSAEFPKEGPSILRIQQVVRGDSAAYFCASSGQASSYEQYFGPGTRLTVT.

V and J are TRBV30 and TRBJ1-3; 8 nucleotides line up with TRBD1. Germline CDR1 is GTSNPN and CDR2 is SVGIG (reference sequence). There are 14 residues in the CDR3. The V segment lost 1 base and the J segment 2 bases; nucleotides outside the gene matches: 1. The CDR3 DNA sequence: TGTGCCTGGAGTGGGACAGGGACTGGAAACACCATATATTTT. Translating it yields CAWSGTGTGNTIYF.

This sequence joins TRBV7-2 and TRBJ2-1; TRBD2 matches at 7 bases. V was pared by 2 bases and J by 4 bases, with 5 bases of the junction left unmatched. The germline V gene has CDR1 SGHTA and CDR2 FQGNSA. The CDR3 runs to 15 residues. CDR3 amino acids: CASSLLAAEYNEQFF. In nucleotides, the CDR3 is TGTGCCAGCAGCTTACTAGCGGCGGAGTACAATGAGCAGTTCTTC.

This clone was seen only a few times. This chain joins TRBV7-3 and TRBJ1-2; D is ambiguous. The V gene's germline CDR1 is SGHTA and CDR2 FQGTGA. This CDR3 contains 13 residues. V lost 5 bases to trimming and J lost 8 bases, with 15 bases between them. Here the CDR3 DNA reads TGTGCCAGCAGCCTTACCGGGGATGGCGGCTACACCTTC. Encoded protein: CASSLTGDGGYTF. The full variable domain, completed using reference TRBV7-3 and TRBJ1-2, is GAGVSQTPSNKVTEKGKYVELRCDPISGHTALYWYRQSLGQGPEFLIYFQGTGAADDSGLPNDRFFAVRPEGSVSTLKIQRTERGDSAVYLCASSLTGDGGYTFGSGTRLTVV.

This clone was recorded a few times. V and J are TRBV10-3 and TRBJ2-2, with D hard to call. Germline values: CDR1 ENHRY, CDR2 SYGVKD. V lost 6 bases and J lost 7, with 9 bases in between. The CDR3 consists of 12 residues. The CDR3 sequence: CAISAHDGELFF. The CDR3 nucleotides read TGTGCCATCAGCGCCCATGACGGGGAGCTGTTTTTT.

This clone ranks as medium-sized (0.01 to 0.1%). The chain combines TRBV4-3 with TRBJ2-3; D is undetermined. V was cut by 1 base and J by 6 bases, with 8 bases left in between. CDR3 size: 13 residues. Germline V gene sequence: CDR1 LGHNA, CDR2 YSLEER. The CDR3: CASSQAGRDTQYF. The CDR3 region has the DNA TGCGCCAGCAGCCAAGCTGGGCGCGATACGCAGTATTTT.

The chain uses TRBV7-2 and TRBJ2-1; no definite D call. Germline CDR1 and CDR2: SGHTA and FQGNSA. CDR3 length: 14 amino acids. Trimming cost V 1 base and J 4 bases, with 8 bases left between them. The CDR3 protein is CASSLGQPYNEQFF. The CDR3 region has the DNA TGTGCCAGCAGCTTAGGTCAGCCTTACAATGAGCAGTTCTTC.

The CDR3 here is CSAGTGPYEQYF. The DNA for the CDR3 is TGCAGCGCCGGGACAGGGCCCTACGAGCAGTACTTC. The chain couples TRBV29-1 to TRBJ2-7, with 9 bases that match TRBD1. Trimming took 7 bases from V and 2 from J; bases not matched to a gene: 3. This CDR3 has 12 amino acids. The germline CDR1 and CDR2 sequences are SQVTM and ANQGSEA.

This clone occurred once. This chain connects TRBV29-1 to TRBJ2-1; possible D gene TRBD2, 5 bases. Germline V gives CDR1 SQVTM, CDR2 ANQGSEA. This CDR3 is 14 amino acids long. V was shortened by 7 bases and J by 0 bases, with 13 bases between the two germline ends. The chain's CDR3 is CSAEGGSSYNEQFF. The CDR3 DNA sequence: TGCAGCGCCGAAGGTGGGAGCTCCTACAATGAGCAGTTCTTC.

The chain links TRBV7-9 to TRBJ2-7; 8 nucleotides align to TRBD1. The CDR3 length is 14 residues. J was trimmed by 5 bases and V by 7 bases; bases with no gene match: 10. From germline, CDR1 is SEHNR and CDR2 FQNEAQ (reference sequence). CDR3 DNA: TGTGCCAGCATGCAGGGTGGACAGGGCCACGAGCAGTACTTC. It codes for CASMQGGQGHEQYF.